The sequence of this TCR beta chain was determined in a study of T cells in tumors after PD-1 blockade. Before and after PD-1 blockade, biopsies were collected from the same primary tumor site. Template: tumor biopsy or peripheral blood genomic DNA, roughly 616-6,500 ng per sample. TCRdb's table, derived via immunoSEQ multiplex PCR, lists solely in-frame clones and lacks some. There are around 13,000 clones in the sample; around 60% occur only once, and more than 25% lies in the top ten. V was clipped by 4 bases and J by 3 bases, with 22 bases between them. Germline V lookup: CDR1 LGHNA, CDR2 YNFKEQ. This CDR3 region has 17 residues.

The chain joins TRBV4-2 to TRBJ2-7; D gene ambiguous. Sequencing was performed on tumor tissue, taken before anti-PD-1 treatment. This clonotype originated in a human donor with cutaneous squamous cell carcinoma. Written as DNA, the CDR3 is TGTGCCAGCAGCCCACAGCTATGGTTCCTCAATTACTACGAGCAGTACTTC. As protein: CASSPQLWFLNYYEQYF.